The clone carrying this T cell receptor beta chain was recorded at least ten times. Its specificity is not known. The sample comes from a study of T-cell memory formation after mild COVID-19. Study-level findings and limits: Confirmation of SARS-CoV-2 specificity was lacking for second-wave clones peaking day 37.

TCRdb re-analysed the 5' RACE reads in MiXCR, keeping a single row per CDR3 protein. The sample consists of about 240,000 distinct CDR3 sequences, 7.5% to 10% of them appearing once. The V end lost 2 bases, the J end lost 0 bases, and 22 bases lay between the germline ends. The length of the CDR3 is 19 residues. Germline V gives CDR1 MGHRA, CDR2 YSYEKL. This TCR derives from a man younger than 35 who had mild COVID-19 (a few samples of this study predate the infection). Cell type and time point are not known. The gene calls are TRBV4-1 and TRBJ2-5, with D perhaps assigned TRBD1 or TRBD2 (6 bases each). What was sequenced was PBMCs or a T cell subset sorted from them (not recorded which). CDR3 sequence: CASSQSIGSPGGYQETQYF. CDR3 nucleotide sequence: TGCGCCAGCAGCCAATCAATAGGAAGTCCCGGGGGCTACCAAGAGACCCAGTACTTC.